These 27 T cell receptor beta chains were sequenced from one sample in a study of cytomegalovirus exposure and HLA in healthy donors. The PCR made use of 60 Vbeta and 13 Jbeta primers. The method was immunoSEQ multiplex PCR; TCRdb's version includes in-frame clones alone and lacks a portion of them. Of over 150,000 clones listed, approximately 88% are singletons. The sequenced material came from PBMCs. These receptors were collected from a boy aged 2 to 10 in good health and CMV-seronegative.

The J gene is TRBJ1-5, the V gene TRBV23-1; D ambiguous. TRBV23-1 is annotated as an ORF whose role is uncertain. CDR3 length: 16 residues. With 4 bases removed from V and 2 bases from J, the gap between germline ends came to 15 bases. CDR3 nucleotide sequence: TGCGCCAGCAGTCTCAGACTCCCTTGGGGCAATCAGCCCCAGCATTTT. This encodes CASSLRLPWGNQPQHF.

Details on this clone: At one end, the junction sequence differs from germline, possibly due to a read error. The V call is TRBV6-5, the J call TRBJ1-2; no reliable D call. The CDR3 extends over 14 amino acids. The V gene's germline CDR1 is MNHEY and CDR2 SVGAGI. The CDR3 nucleotides are TGTGCCAGCGGTTACGCCGGGATTAACTATGGCTACACCTTC. As protein: CASGYAGINYGYTF.

The CDR3 region is CAISGGLAGGSYNEQFF. The CDR3 bases are TGTGCCATCAGTGGGGGACTAGCGGGAGGGTCCTACAATGAGCAGTTCTTC. The gene calls are TRBV10-3 and TRBJ2-1, with 16 bases aligning to TRBD2. Trimming cost V 4 bases and J 1 base; bases outside gene matches: 1. The CDR3 extends over 17 amino acids. The germline V gene encodes CDR1 ENHRY and CDR2 SYGVKD.

V gene TRBV5-1 combines with J gene TRBJ2-1; 8 bases fit TRBD2. V lost 1 base to trimming and J lost 5 bases; unmatched junction nucleotides: 11. Germline V gene sequence: CDR1 SGHRS, CDR2 YFSETQ. The CDR3 extends over 17 amino acids. The CDR3, as DNA: TGCGCCAGCAGCTTGAGTTCCGGGAGGGCCTACCACAATGAGCAGTTCTTC. This codes for CASSLSSGRAYHNEQFF.

The chain recombines TRBV6-6 with TRBJ1-4; maybe TRBD1 (6 bases). Per germline, CDR1 MNHNY and CDR2 SVGAGI (reference sequence). V was pared by 6 bases and J by 8 bases, with 10 bases between. The CDR3 spans 12 residues. The CDR3 nucleotides are TGTGCCAGCAGCGGGGGGGGCGAAAAACTGTTTTTT. Protein: CASSGGGEKLFF.

This clone was picked up a small number of times. This chain links TRBV27 with TRBJ1-2; no clear D gene. With 5 bases removed from V and 3 bases from J, the gap between germline ends came to 13 bases. The CDR3 runs to 14 residues. Per the germline V gene, CDR1 is MNHEY and CDR2 is SMNVEV (reference sequence). The CDR3 sequence is CASSRLLGDYGYTF. DNA of the CDR3: TGTGCCAGCAGTCGACTCTTAGGTGACTATGGCTACACCTTC.

This rearrangement joins TRBV4-3 to TRBJ2-5; 10 bases agree with TRBD2. This CDR3 region has 17 residues. Trimming removed 0 bases from V and 5 bases from J; junction bases left unmatched: 9. Germline values: CDR1 LGHNA, CDR2 YSLEER. The CDR3 region has the DNA TGCGCCAGCAGCCAAGAAGCCAGCGGGGGGGCCGCGGAGACCCAGTACTTC. Its translation: CASSQEASGGAAETQYF.

V and J are TRBV5-8 and TRBJ1-3, with TRBD1 matching 9 bases. This CDR3 is built from 15 residues. With V trimmed by 0 bases and J by 2 bases, 0 bases remained unmatched. Germline V lookup: CDR1 SGHTS, CDR2 YDEGEE. CDR3 DNA sequence: TGTGCCAGCAGCTTGGGACAGGGGGCTGGAAACACCATATATTTT. Translated: CASSLGQGAGNTIYF. Together with reference TRBV5-8 and TRBJ1-3, the CDR3 gives the full variable domain: EAGVTQSPTHLIKTRGQQATLRCSPISGHTSVYWYQQALGLGLQFLLWYDEGEERNRGNFPPRFSGRQFPNYSSELNVNALELEDSALYLCASSLGQGAGNTIYFGEGSWLTVV.

V is TRBV4-2 and J is TRBJ2-7, with 12 bases matching TRBD2. After removal of 1 base from V and 5 bases from J, the junction contained 9 bases not matched to a gene. Germline CDR1 and CDR2: LGHNA and YNFKEQ. The CDR3 covers 17 residues. CDR3 nucleotides: TGTGCCAGCAGCCAAGGCATAAAACTAGCGGGAGGAAACGAGCAGTACTTC. This sequence encodes CASSQGIKLAGGNEQYF.

The chain carries TRBV5-7 and TRBJ2-1; TRBD2 agrees at 7 bases. TRBV5-7 qualifies as an ORF whose function is uncertain. This CDR3 region has 17 residues. Trimming removed 4 bases from V and 6 bases from J; junction bases left unmatched: 16. The CDR3 sequence: CASSLGVVGRERNEQFF. CDR3 DNA sequence: TGTGCCAGCAGCCTGGGGGTTGTGGGGCGGGAGCGCAATGAGCAGTTCTTC.

The gene calls are TRBV19 and TRBJ2-1; 7 positions match TRBD2. There are 14 residues in the CDR3. The V and J ends lost 10 bases and 7 bases, in that order; junction bases with no gene match: 13. The germline gives CDR1 LNHDA, CDR2 SQIVND (reference sequence). The CDR3 DNA follows: TGTGCCATAGGGACCGGGACTACCCTAAATGAGCAGTTCTTC. Translated: CAIGTGTTLNEQFF.

The chain is built from TRBV7-2 and TRBJ1-5; 7 bases align to TRBD1. V lost 2 bases and J lost 5; bases outside the gene matches: 15. The germline gives CDR1 SGHTA, CDR2 FQGNSA. This CDR3 comprises 18 residues. CDR3 nucleotide sequence: TGTGCCAGCAGCTTATTATTTTGGCCGACAGGGTCAGATCAGCCCCAGCATTTT. It is translated as CASSLLFWPTGSDQPQHF.

This clone was recorded a few times. The rearrangement uses TRBV2 and TRBJ1-5, with D possibly TRBD1 on 6 matching bases. This CDR3 contains 14 residues. Germline-derived CDR1 and CDR2 are SNHLY and FYNNEI. With 6 bases removed from V and 5 bases from J, the gap between germline ends came to 14 bases. In nucleotides, the CDR3 is TGTGCCAGCAGCCTGACAGGTACCCATCAGCCCCAGCATTTT. Translated: CASSLTGTHQPQHF.

The V call is TRBV4-1, the J call TRBJ2-7; 9 positions agree with TRBD1. The CDR3 totals 16 residues. The V gene end was trimmed by 3 bases and the J gene end by 3 bases; junction bases not matched to a gene: 9. Germline V gene lookup returns CDR1 MGHRA and CDR2 YSYEKL. CDR3 bases: TGCGCCAGCAGCCACCGCTTGCAGGGACAGGGCTACGAGCAGTACTTC. It yields the protein CASSHRLQGQGYEQYF.

V usage is TRBV6-1 and J usage is TRBJ2-1; 12 nucleotides line up with TRBD2. This CDR3 is built from 14 residues. After removal of 8 bases from V and 4 bases from J, the junction contained 3 bases not matched to a gene. In germline, CDR1 is MNHNS, CDR2 SASEGT. The CDR3 here is CASLGLAGYNEQFF. The DNA of the CDR3 is TGTGCCAGCCTTGGACTAGCGGGATACAATGAGCAGTTCTTC.

The chain combines TRBV5-1 with TRBJ2-6; TRBD2 might be the D (5 bases). From germline, CDR1 is SGHRS and CDR2 YFSETQ. V was pared by 3 bases and J by 0 bases, with 22 bases between. The CDR3 covers 20 residues. Here the CDR3 DNA reads TGCGCCAGCAGCTCAGGCAGCGGTTGGCGCCCTAGCTCTGGGGCCAACGTCCTGACTTTC. It codes for CASSSGSGWRPSSGANVLTF. The entire variable domain, with the rest obtained from reference TRBV5-1 and TRBJ2-6, is as follows: KAGVTQTPRYLIKTRGQQVTLSCSPISGHRSVSWYQQTPGQGLQFLFEYFSETQRNKGNFPGRFSGRQFSNSRSEMNVSTLELGDSALYLCASSSGSGWRPSSGANVLTFGAGSRLTVL.

In this sample, this clone turned up a few times. V and J are TRBV4-2 and TRBJ1-2, with 7 bases that match TRBD1. This CDR3 is built from 16 residues. Germline V gives CDR1 LGHNA, CDR2 YNFKEQ. V dropped 4 bases and J dropped 1; count of bases not matched to a gene: 9. This CDR3 reads CASSPPGTANNYGYTF. The CDR3 DNA reads TGTGCCAGCAGCCCCCCCGGGACAGCGAATAACTATGGCTACACCTTC.

J is TRBJ2-1 and V is TRBV2; 9 bases line up with TRBD1. V was clipped by 8 bases and J by 6 bases; unmatched bases: 2. This CDR3 region has 12 residues. The germline CDR1 and CDR2 sequences are SNHLY and FYNNEI. DNA for the CDR3: TGTGCCAGCGGGACAGGGTTCAATGAGCAGTTCTTC. It specifies CASGTGFNEQFF.

The chain links TRBV9 to TRBJ1-3; D uncertain. The CDR3 runs to 14 residues. Trimming took off 4 bases at V and 4 bases at J, with 12 bases between the two ends. From germline, CDR1 is SGDLS and CDR2 YYNGEE. Here the CDR3 DNA reads TGTGCCAGCAGCCGCTCGGGGTCGGGAAACACCATATATTTT. Its protein product is CASSRSGSGNTIYF.

The chain is built from TRBV7-2 and TRBJ1-1; maybe TRBD1 (6 bases). Trimming pared 1 base from V and 5 bases from J, leaving 8 bases between. The CDR3 extends over 13 amino acids. CDR1 is SGHTA and CDR2 is FQGNSA in the germline V gene. CDR3 amino acids: CASSLGQGTEAFF. The DNA of the CDR3 is TGTGCCAGCAGCTTAGGTCAGGGGACTGAAGCTTTCTTT. Full variable domain (rest looked up from reference TRBV7-2 and TRBJ1-1): GAGVSQSPSNKVTEKGKDVELRCDPISGHTALYWYRQSLGQGLEFLIYFQGNSAPDKSGLPSDRFSAERTGGSVSTLTIQRTQQEDSAVYLCASSLGQGTEAFFGQGTRLTVV.

The chain couples TRBV6-5 to TRBJ1-5, with D possibly matching TRBD1 (6 bases). The CDR3 loop spans 15 amino acids. Trimming removed 6 bases from V and 3 bases from J, with 15 bases in between. Per germline, CDR1 MNHEY and CDR2 SVGAGI. CDR3 in DNA: TGTGCCAGCAGCTCCTCGGACAGTTTCAATCAGCCCCAGCATTTT. Protein product: CASSSSDSFNQPQHF.

The chain joins TRBV5-4 to TRBJ2-3, with 9 bases lining up with TRBD2. Germline values: CDR1 SGHNT, CDR2 YYREEE (reference sequence). The CDR3 is 19 amino acids. V was clipped by 3 bases and J by 3 bases; unmatched bases: 17. CDR3 sequence (DNA): TGTGCCAGCAGCTCCACCCCCCTAGCGGGATTGATTGGGACAGATACGCAGTATTTT. Translated: CASSSTPLAGLIGTDTQYF.

The gene calls are TRBV6-1 and TRBJ1-1; 9 nucleotides line up with TRBD1. CDR1 is MNHNS and CDR2 is SASEGT in the germline V gene. Trimming at V came to 6 bases and at J to 3 bases, leaving 8 bases not matched to a gene. This CDR3 is built from 15 residues. Here the CDR3 reads CASRRRTGEDTEAFF. For the CDR3, the DNA is TGTGCCAGCAGAAGAAGGACAGGGGAGGACACTGAAGCTTTCTTT.

This chain connects TRBV19 to TRBJ1-4; TRBD1 is a possible D gene (6 bases). Germline CDR1 and CDR2: LNHDA and SQIVND (reference sequence). The CDR3 contains 15 residues. V gave up 6 bases and J gave up 4 bases, with 15 bases separating them. The CDR3 nucleotides read TGTGCCAGTAGGGGAGCCGGGACACATAATGAAAAACTGTTTTTT. It is translated as CASRGAGTHNEKLFF.

The rearrangement joins TRBV19 to TRBJ1-1, with 8 bases that match TRBD1. CDR3 size: 15 residues. V shed 1 base, J shed 5 bases, and the junction held 6 bases outside the gene matches. CDR1 and CDR2 from the germline V gene are LNHDA and SQIVND (reference sequence). CDR3 coding DNA: TGTGCCAGTAGTATAGGAGGACAGGGAAGAACTGAAGCTTTCTTT. It is translated as CASSIGGQGRTEAFF.

The chain carries TRBV15 and TRBJ1-1, with TRBD1 matching over 10 bases. This CDR3 contains 15 residues. Germline values: CDR1 LNHNV, CDR2 YYDKDF (reference sequence). V dropped 5 bases and J dropped 5; count of bases not matched to a gene: 8. For the CDR3, the DNA is TGTGCCACCAGCTCCCGACAGGGGGCTGTGACTGAAGCTTTCTTT. It translates to CATSSRQGAVTEAFF.

The genes are TRBV5-8 and TRBJ1-4, with 9 bases aligning to TRBD1. After removal of 3 bases from V and 3 bases from J, the junction contained 6 bases not matched to a gene. The CDR3 runs 16 residues. Germline V gene sequence: CDR1 SGHTS, CDR2 YDEGEE. The CDR3 region is CASSSPGQGPNEKLFF. CDR3 DNA sequence: TGTGCCAGCAGCTCACCGGGACAGGGTCCTAATGAAAAACTGTTTTTT.